This TCR beta chain was found in a study of T cell repertoires in cytomegalovirus infection. For the study at large: Indicated by public TCR beta signatures were CMV infection and matching HLA type. Study-level points and caveats: Cumulative frequency (of public TCR beta family members) identified carriers of CMV plus the relevant HLA. Ex vivo responses were dominated by HLA-C-restricted CMV-specific TCR beta clonotypes.

TCRdb reprocessed the reads via MiXCR and lists one record per CDR3 protein. Of about 680,000 distinct CDR3 sequences detected, 20% to 25% appear once; the ten largest clones hold 8%. A few counts support this clonotype. Its antigen is unknown. This CDR3 contains 14 residues. In germline, CDR1 is LNHDA, CDR2 SQIVND (reference sequence). V dropped 5 bases and J dropped 4 bases, with 12 bases sitting between them. This TCR was sampled from a human donor in good health (CMV status not recorded). Some clones in this sample may be carry-over from other donors' samples. The source material was CD8+ T cells from PBMCs. This chain connects TRBV19 to TRBJ1-3; D not certain. CDR3 in DNA: TGTGCCAGTAGTCCCTCGGACGGGGGAAACACCATATATTTT. Protein sequence: CASSPSDGGNTIYF.